The next 17 T cell receptor beta chains were all read from a single sample in a study of blood T cell repertoires in COVID-19. The method was immunoSEQ multiplex PCR; TCRdb's version includes in-frame clones alone and lacks a portion of them. The table records 100,000 to 150,000 clones, roughly 74% of them present only once. The source material was peripheral blood. The receptors stem from a man in his sixties with acute or convalescent COVID-19.

The chain uses TRBV30 and TRBJ1-2, with TRBD1 identical over 7 bases. The junction had 8 bases not matched to a gene; V was cut back by 3 bases and J by 10 bases. Germline CDR1 reads GTSNPN; CDR2 reads SVGIG (reference sequence). The length of the CDR3 is 12 residues. CDR3 amino acids: CAWSQATGIYTF. The CDR3 DNA reads as TGTGCCTGGAGCCAAGCGACAGGGATCTACACCTTC.

The table lists this clone with a few counts. The chain uses TRBV18 and TRBJ1-2; 9 bases are a match to TRBD1. V lost 6 bases and J lost 5; bases outside the gene matches: 19. Germline V gene sequence: CDR1 KGHSH, CDR2 LQKENI. The length of the CDR3 is 18 residues. CDR3 amino acids: CASSQGQGSPTRIYGYTF. In DNA, the CDR3 is TGTGCCAGCTCCCAAGGACAGGGGTCGCCGACCCGGATATATGGCTACACCTTC.

The chain carries TRBV5-1 and TRBJ2-3; D is perhaps TRBD2 (6 bases). The CDR3 spans 14 residues. Germline CDR1 is SGHRS and CDR2 is YFSETQ. Trimming left V 0 bases short and J 6 bases short, with 11 bases between. Written as DNA, the CDR3 is TGCGCCAGCAGCTTGGGACATGGGGGGGATACGCAGTATTTT. Amino acids: CASSLGHGGDTQYF.

The rearrangement uses TRBV4-2 and TRBJ1-1; D is uncertain. The V and J ends lost 4 bases and 3 bases respectively, with 18 bases between them. Per germline, CDR1 LGHNA and CDR2 YNFKEQ. The CDR3 length is 16 residues. CDR3 DNA sequence: TGTGCCAGCAGCCGGACGAAGATCCGGGGATACACTGAAGCTTTCTTT. Encoded protein: CASSRTKIRGYTEAFF.

In this sample, this clone turned up once. The genes are TRBV2 and TRBJ2-7, with D perhaps matching TRBD1 (5 bases). CDR1 and CDR2 from the germline V gene are SNHLY and FYNNEI. The CDR3 has 15 amino acids. V was shortened by 6 bases and J by 4 bases, with 19 bases between the two germline ends. CDR3: CASSMGPRTKYEQYF. CDR3 nucleotides: TGTGCCAGCAGCATGGGGCCCAGGACGAAATACGAGCAGTACTTC. Using reference TRBV2 and TRBJ2-7 for the parts outside the CDR3, the full variable domain is EPEVTQTPSHQVTQMGQEVILRCVPISNHLYFYWYRQILGQKVEFLVSFYNNEISEKSEIFDDQFSVERPDGSNFTLKIRSTKLEDSAMYFCASSMGPRTKYEQYFGPGTRLTVT.

This chain joins TRBV7-3 and TRBJ1-1, with 10 nucleotides matching TRBD1. Unmatched junction bases numbered 9, after V lost 5 bases and J lost 0 bases. Looked up from germline, CDR1 is SGHTA and CDR2 is FQGTGA. The CDR3 sequence is 17 residues long. The DNA for the CDR3 is TGTGCCAGCAGCCGAAAAGCAGGACAGGGGGTGAACACTGAAGCTTTCTTT. Translating gives CASSRKAGQGVNTEAFF.

This rearrangement joins TRBV11-1 to TRBJ2-7; 8 nucleotides align to TRBD1. J was trimmed by 6 bases and V by 3 bases; bases with no gene match: 7. The CDR3 length is 14 residues. Germline CDR1 is SGHAT and CDR2 is FQDESV (reference sequence). In DNA, the CDR3 is TGTGCCAGCAGCTTTCGTCAGGGGGCCGTCGAGCAGTACTTC. Translation: CASSFRQGAVEQYF.

This clone was seen just once. The CDR3 is CASSIAGRNTEAFF. CDR3 in DNA: TGTGCCAGTAGTATAGCTGGGAGGAACACTGAAGCTTTCTTT. The J gene is TRBJ1-1, the V gene TRBV19; no clear D gene. This CDR3 contains 14 residues. Trimming took off 1 base at V and 1 base at J, with 7 bases between the two ends. In germline, CDR1 is LNHDA, CDR2 SQIVND (reference sequence).

This chain links TRBV18 with TRBJ1-1; possibly TRBD1 for D (6 bases). Between the trimmed V and J ends, which lost 3 bases and 1 base, there was a span of 9 bases. This CDR3 has 14 residues. Per the germline V gene, CDR1 is KGHSH and CDR2 is LQKENI. CDR3 protein: CASSPLGQNTEAFF. The CDR3 region has the DNA TGTGCCAGCTCACCTTTGGGACAGAACACTGAAGCTTTCTTT.

The chain is built from TRBV30 and TRBJ2-7; 10 nucleotides agree with TRBD2. CDR3 length equals 13 residues. V shed 6 bases, J shed 1 base, and the junction held 3 bases outside the gene matches. The germline V gene encodes CDR1 GTSNPN and CDR2 SVGIG (reference sequence). The CDR3 here is CACEREGSYEQYF. The CDR3 nucleotides read TGTGCCTGCGAGCGGGAGGGGTCCTACGAGCAGTACTTC.

The rearrangement links TRBV7-9 to TRBJ2-1; 7 bases are shared with TRBD2. This CDR3 has 15 residues. Germline CDR1 and CDR2: SEHNR and FQNEAQ (reference sequence). J gave up 5 bases and V 5 bases, and 9 bases lay outside the gene matches. The CDR3 loop reads CASSQGQRGNNEQFF. CDR3 nucleotide sequence: TGTGCCAGCAGCCAAGGTCAGCGGGGAAACAATGAGCAGTTCTTC. The whole variable domain, remainder taken from reference TRBV7-9 and TRBJ2-1, is DTGVSQNPRHKITKRGQNVTFRCDPISEHNRLYWYRQTLGQGPEFLTYFQNEAQLEKSRLLSDRFSAERPKGSFSTLEIQRTEQGDSAMYLCASSQGQRGNNEQFFGPGTRLTVL.

This sequence joins TRBV7-9 and TRBJ1-2; a weak D match, TRBD1 (6 bases). V lost 8 bases, J lost 3 bases, and 13 bases lay in between. The V gene's germline CDR1 is SEHNR and CDR2 FQNEAQ (reference sequence). The CDR3 loop spans 13 amino acids. The CDR3 nucleotides are TGTGCCAGCCGGGACACCCTTTACTATGGCTACACCTTC. Protein: CASRDTLYYGYTF. Filled out from reference TRBV7-9 and TRBJ1-2, the complete variable domain reads DTGVSQNPRHKITKRGQNVTFRCDPISEHNRLYWYRQTLGQGPEFLTYFQNEAQLEKSRLLSDRFSAERPKGSFSTLEIQRTEQGDSAMYLCASRDTLYYGYTFGSGTRLTVV.

This rearrangement joins TRBV27 to TRBJ2-3, with 12 bases lining up with TRBD1. V lost 5 bases and J lost 6; bases outside the gene matches: 3. Looked up from germline, CDR1 is MNHEY and CDR2 is SMNVEV (reference sequence). The CDR3 runs 14 residues. The CDR3 sequence is CASSGTGGQDTQYF. For the CDR3, the DNA is TGTGCCAGCAGTGGGACAGGGGGCCAGGATACGCAGTATTTT.

The chain employs TRBV27 and TRBJ1-5; D is perhaps TRBD1 (6 bases). This CDR3 region has 16 residues. Between the trimmed V and J ends, which lost 6 bases and 2 bases, there was a span of 17 bases. CDR1 is MNHEY, CDR2 SMNVEV, per germline (reference sequence). CDR3 coding DNA: TGTGCCAGCAGCGTTCAGGGGAGGGTGGGCAATCAGCCCCAGCATTTT. Translation: CASSVQGRVGNQPQHF.

The chain is built from TRBV5-1 and TRBJ1-1; unclear D gene. This CDR3 contains 16 residues. Germline loops: CDR1 SGHRS, CDR2 YFSETQ. V shed 1 base and J shed 1 base, with 14 bases lying between them. The CDR3 DNA follows: TGCGCCAGCAGCTTGAGTACTGTAACAGCGAACACTGAAGCTTTCTTT. It translates to CASSLSTVTANTEAFF.

This sequence joins TRBV28 and TRBJ1-5; TRBD1 is a possible D gene (6 bases). The V end lost 7 bases, the J end lost 11 bases, and 21 bases lay between the germline ends. Per the germline V gene, CDR1 is MDHEN and CDR2 is SYDVKM. This CDR3 has 14 residues. The chain's CDR3 is CASNAGHSKGAQHF. The DNA of the CDR3 is TGTGCCAGCAACGCTGGGCACAGTAAGGGGGCCCAGCATTTT.

In this sample, this clone turned up a few times. The V gene is TRBV7-2, the J gene TRBJ2-7, with 10 bases lining up with TRBD2. J was trimmed by 4 bases and V by 5 bases; bases with no gene match: 8. CDR1 and CDR2 from the germline V gene are SGHTA and FQGNSA. The CDR3 sequence is 15 residues long. The CDR3 reads CASSKLVSGGYEQYF. The CDR3 DNA reads TGTGCCAGCAGCAAGTTGGTTAGCGGGGGGTACGAGCAGTACTTC.